The 31 T cell receptor beta chains listed next were all sequenced from one sample in a study of blood T cell repertoires in COVID-19 (dated by TCRdb to 2020 to 2021). Libraries were prepared through the immunoSEQ multiplex PCR assay. TCRdb retrieved this table from immuneACCESS and kept in-frame rearrangements only. Not all clones are present; in checked studies, unresolved V genes account for under half, and no reason is known for the remainder. The sample table lists about 59,000 clones, 91% of them with a count of one. About 9.1% of the sample is taken by the ten largest. Sequencing used peripheral blood. Receptor source: a human donor in a cohort sampled during active COVID-19.

The genes are TRBV3-1 (or the pseudogene TRBV3-2) and TRBJ2-3; 8 nucleotides align to TRBD2. Germline V lookup: CDR1 LGHDT, CDR2 YNNKEL (reference sequence). This CDR3 is built from 15 residues. The J segment lost 5 bases and the V segment lost 1 base, leaving 5 bases of the junction unmatched. Here the CDR3 reads CASSQGFLAGDTQYF. The DNA for the CDR3 is TGTGCCAGCAGCCAAGGATTCCTAGCGGGAGATACGCAGTATTTT.

The J gene is TRBJ2-2, the V gene TRBV9; D may be TRBD2 (5 bases). Germline CDR1 reads SGDLS; CDR2 reads YYNGEE. V lost 3 bases and J lost 4, with 19 bases in between. CDR3 length: 17 residues. This CDR3 reads CASSAYDTGSGTGELFF. For the CDR3, the DNA is TGTGCCAGCAGCGCCTACGACACGGGATCGGGCACCGGGGAGCTGTTTTTT.

In its sample, this clone was seen once. The chain joins TRBV27 to TRBJ2-2; 10 nucleotides match TRBD2. This CDR3 region has 15 residues. The ends lost 3 bases at V and 4 bases at J; junction bases unmatched: 2. Per the germline V gene, CDR1 is MNHEY and CDR2 is SMNVEV (reference sequence). CDR3 nucleotides: TGTGCCAGCAGTTTGATAGCGGGAGGCACCGGGGAGCTGTTTTTT. Its translation: CASSLIAGGTGELFF.

The CDR3 DNA follows: TGCGCCAGCAGCCAAGATCGGGGGGTAGTCTACGAGCAGTACTTC. Protein product: CASSQDRGVVYEQYF. J is TRBJ2-7 and V is TRBV4-3; 7 bases are shared with TRBD2. Germline assignment: CDR1 LGHNA and CDR2 YSLEER. V lost 0 bases to trimming and J lost 3 bases; unmatched junction nucleotides: 5. CDR3 size: 15 residues.

The V and J genes are TRBV29-1 and TRBJ1-2, with a possible D match to TRBD1 (5 bases). Trimming took off 4 bases at V and 4 bases at J, with 19 bases between the two ends. CDR3 size: 15 residues. Germline assignment: CDR1 SQVTM and CDR2 ANQGSEA. The CDR3: CSVGSYGAELYGYTF. CDR3 nucleotides: TGCAGCGTTGGATCCTATGGGGCAGAACTCTATGGCTACACCTTC.

The chain recombines TRBV19 with TRBJ1-2; 7 bases fit TRBD1. V shed 5 bases, J shed 0 bases, and the junction held 6 bases outside the gene matches. This CDR3 is built from 15 residues. Looked up from germline, CDR1 is LNHDA and CDR2 is SQIVND (reference sequence). The CDR3 spells CASSVWDSTNYGYTF. The CDR3 DNA reads as TGTGCCAGTAGTGTCTGGGACAGCACTAACTATGGCTACACCTTC.

About this clone itself: This specimen includes other DNA sequences encoding the same CDR3. This chain joins TRBV4-1 and TRBJ1-2; 9 nucleotides agree with TRBD1. CDR3 length: 14 amino acids. CDR1 MGHRA and CDR2 YSYEKL come from the germline V gene. The J segment lost 2 bases and the V segment lost 3 bases, leaving 1 base of the junction unmatched. The CDR3 DNA reads as TGCGCCAGCAGCCAGGGGACAGGGAACTATGGCTACACCTTC. Amino acids: CASSQGTGNYGYTF.

The chain joins TRBV5-8 to TRBJ1-5, with 10 positions matching TRBD1. Germline-derived CDR1 and CDR2 are SGHTS and YDEGEE. J lost 3 bases, V lost 6 bases, and 6 bases had no gene match. This CDR3 is 15 amino acids long. The CDR3 protein is CASTWGTGDNQPQHF. The CDR3 DNA follows: TGTGCCAGCACCTGGGGGACAGGGGACAATCAGCCCCAGCATTTT.

V usage is TRBV6-5 and J usage is TRBJ1-3; 10 nucleotides align to TRBD1. This CDR3 comprises 15 residues. Germline V CDR1 and CDR2: MNHEY, SVGAGI. The ends lost 6 bases at V and 3 bases at J; junction bases unmatched: 5. In DNA form, the CDR3 reads TGTGCCAGCAGCCTCGACAGGGGGCTTGGAAACACCATATATTTT. Translating it yields CASSLDRGLGNTIYF.

The rearrangement uses TRBV5-4 and TRBJ2-5; unclear D gene. This CDR3 region has 13 residues. Germline-derived CDR1 and CDR2 are SGHNT and YYREEE (reference sequence). V gave up 2 bases and J gave up 0 bases, with 5 bases separating them. The CDR3 DNA follows: TGTGCCAGCAGCTTCCCGTACCAAGAGACCCAGTACTTC. Protein sequence: CASSFPYQETQYF.

The V call is TRBV7-2, the J call TRBJ2-7; 11 bases are a match to TRBD2. The trim removed 4 bases at V and 2 bases at J, leaving 7 bases unmatched. Germline CDR1 reads SGHTA; CDR2 reads FQGNSA. CDR3 size: 16 residues. The CDR3 loop is CASSSGPLAGAYEQYF. CDR3 nucleotide sequence: TGTGCCAGCAGCTCTGGGCCACTAGCGGGGGCCTACGAGCAGTACTTC.

The chain combines TRBV27 with TRBJ2-7; 9 nucleotides line up with TRBD1. The V and J ends lost 5 bases and 6 bases, in that order; junction bases with no gene match: 17. CDR1 is MNHEY and CDR2 is SMNVEV in the germline V gene (reference sequence). CDR3 length equals 17 residues. The CDR3 DNA is TGTGCCAGCAGTAGACGGGACAGGGCAGGGGTCCGAGGCGAGCAGTACTTC. Translating it yields CASSRRDRAGVRGEQYF.

This sequence joins TRBV24-1 and TRBJ2-1; 7 bases map to TRBD2. CDR1 is KGHDR and CDR2 is SFDVKD in the germline V gene. CDR3 length: 12 residues. The ends lost 12 bases at V and 7 bases at J; junction bases unmatched: 8. The CDR3 region is CAAGVSRNEQFF. DNA of the CDR3: TGTGCCGCGGGGGTGTCCCGGAATGAGCAGTTCTTC.

CDR3 nucleotide sequence: TGTGCCAGTACCAGAGGACATCCGAACTATGGCTACACCTTC. Its protein is CASTRGHPNYGYTF. This chain uses TRBV19 with TRBJ1-2, with TRBD1 as a possible D gene (5 bases). Trimming took off 7 bases at V and 2 bases at J, with 14 bases between the two ends. The germline gives CDR1 LNHDA, CDR2 SQIVND (reference sequence). The CDR3 runs to 14 residues.

This rearrangement joins TRBV7-2 to TRBJ1-2; D might be TRBD1 (5 bases). V was cut by 6 bases and J by 5 bases, with 19 bases left in between. Germline assignment: CDR1 SGHTA and CDR2 FQGNSA. CDR3 length: 15 residues. This CDR3 is CASSKPPGLPYGYTF. The CDR3, as DNA: TGTGCCAGCAGTAAACCCCCGGGACTGCCTTATGGCTACACCTTC.

The chain is built from TRBV12-5 and TRBJ2-1; D is undetermined. CDR1 and CDR2 from the germline V gene are LGHNT and FRNRAP. Trimming left V 6 bases short and J 4 bases short, with 7 bases between. The CDR3 has 12 residues. For the CDR3, the DNA is TGTGCTAGTGGCCTCGTATACAATGAGCAGTTCTTC. As protein: CASGLVYNEQFF.

The chain recombines TRBV27 with TRBJ2-7, with TRBD1 identical over 10 bases. Germline CDR1 MNHEY, CDR2 SMNVEV (reference sequence). After removal of 8 bases from V and 0 bases from J, the junction contained 7 bases not matched to a gene. This CDR3 comprises 15 residues. This chain's CDR3 is CASASGTGVSYEQYF. The CDR3 nucleotides read TGTGCCAGCGCCTCGGGGACAGGGGTCTCCTACGAGCAGTACTTC.

This chain uses TRBV6-5 with TRBJ2-5, with TRBD2 matching over 10 bases. After removal of 5 bases from V and 2 bases from J, the junction contained 5 bases not matched to a gene. The CDR3 totals 15 residues. Germline-derived CDR1 and CDR2 are MNHEY and SVGAGI. The CDR3 DNA reads as TGTGCCAGCAGTCCGGGACTAGCGACTCAAGAGACCCAGTACTTC. Its translation is CASSPGLATQETQYF.

This chain joins TRBV6-2 or TRBV6-3 and TRBJ1-5; 11 nucleotides agree with TRBD1. This CDR3 is 17 amino acids long. CDR1 and CDR2 (germline): MNHEY, SVGEGT. The V segment lost 2 bases and the J segment 3 bases; nucleotides outside the gene matches: 6. CDR3 sequence: CASSYRGQGAPNQPQHF. The CDR3 DNA follows: TGTGCCAGCAGTTACAGAGGACAGGGGGCCCCCAATCAGCCCCAGCATTTT.

V gene TRBV5-1 combines with J gene TRBJ1-1; the match to TRBD1 covers 8 bases. V trimming: 4 bases; J trimming: 10 bases; junction bases outside the gene matches: 12. Germline CDR1 reads SGHRS; CDR2 reads YFSETQ. This CDR3 is 14 amino acids long. Written as DNA, the CDR3 is TGCGCCAGCAGCCCACTTGACAGGGGAGTAGCAGCTTTCTTT. It specifies CASSPLDRGVAAFF.

This clone was observed once. V is TRBV2 and J is TRBJ1-5; D unresolved. Per the germline V gene, CDR1 is SNHLY and CDR2 is FYNNEI. V lost 6 bases and J 3 bases, leaving 18 bases between the germline ends. The length of the CDR3 is 16 residues. CDR3 sequence: CASSAPGGRVNQPQHF. Here the CDR3 DNA reads TGTGCCAGCAGCGCTCCGGGAGGGAGGGTCAATCAGCCCCAGCATTTT.

This sequence joins TRBV11-2 and TRBJ1-1; a possible D gene is TRBD1 (6 bases). V was cut by 7 bases and J by 3 bases, with 18 bases left in between. Looked up from germline, CDR1 is SGHAT and CDR2 is FQNNGV. The CDR3 has 15 amino acids. CDR3 protein: CASNVRGTTHTEAFF. DNA of the CDR3: TGTGCCAGCAACGTTCGAGGGACAACGCACACTGAAGCTTTCTTT.

This chain connects TRBV3-1 (or the pseudogene TRBV3-2) to TRBJ2-2; tentative D call: TRBD2 (5 bases). The CDR3 consists of 14 residues. Germline-derived CDR1 and CDR2 are LGHDT and YNNKEL (reference sequence). Trimming pared 1 base from V and 7 bases from J, leaving 10 bases between. This CDR3 is CASSQGLGGGELFF. CDR3 coding DNA: TGTGCCAGCAGCCAAGGTCTCGGAGGCGGGGAGCTGTTTTTT.

The chain combines TRBV4-3 with TRBJ1-2; 7 nucleotides line up with TRBD1. The CDR3 loop spans 14 amino acids. The V and J ends lost 4 bases and 5 bases, in that order; junction bases with no gene match: 7. Looked up from germline, CDR1 is LGHNA and CDR2 is YSLEER. The CDR3 loop reads CASSPNRGEYGYTF. The CDR3 nucleotides read TGCGCCAGCAGCCCGAACAGGGGAGAATATGGCTACACCTTC.

V gene TRBV5-1 combines with J gene TRBJ1-1; 9 bases line up with TRBD1. V was clipped by 5 bases and J by 8 bases; unmatched bases: 7. Germline V gene data show CDR1 as SGHRS and CDR2 as YFSETQ. This CDR3 is built from 13 residues. CDR3 sequence (DNA): TGCGCCAGCAGTCCCGCGGGACAGGGAGAAGCTTTCTTT. Translating gives CASSPAGQGEAFF.

This clone was detected only a few times. CDR3 loop: CASSDQGVGYEQYF. The CDR3 bases are TGTGCCAGCAGTGACCAGGGGGTAGGGTACGAGCAGTACTTC. The V and J genes are TRBV25-1 and TRBJ2-7; 7 nucleotides line up with TRBD1. V lost 3 bases and J lost 4; bases outside the gene matches: 6. The CDR3 has 14 residues. Germline V lookup: CDR1 MGHDK, CDR2 SYGVNS.

The rearrangement uses TRBV27 and TRBJ2-6, with D possibly TRBD2 on 6 matching bases. Germline-derived CDR1 and CDR2 are MNHEY and SMNVEV (reference sequence). V lost 11 bases and J lost 1, with 27 bases in between. The CDR3 has 19 residues. CDR3: CAEEGGQALEGSGANVLTF. The CDR3 coding sequence is TGTGCCGAGGAGGGCGGGCAAGCACTTGAGGGATCTGGGGCCAACGTCCTGACTTTC.

The chain recombines TRBV11-1 with TRBJ2-1; 10 bases match TRBD1. The CDR3 runs 15 residues. The V gene end was trimmed by 5 bases and the J gene end by 4 bases; junction bases not matched to a gene: 5. Germline CDR1 is SGHAT and CDR2 is FQDESV (reference sequence). The CDR3 nucleotides read TGTGCCAGCAGCCCACGGGACAGGGGTTACAATGAGCAGTTCTTC. Encoded protein: CASSPRDRGYNEQFF.

The V gene is TRBV3-1 (or the pseudogene TRBV3-2), the J gene TRBJ1-4, with no clear D. Germline loops: CDR1 LGHDT, CDR2 YNNKEL (reference sequence). V was trimmed by 5 bases and J by 8 bases, leaving 9 bases between them. CDR3 length: 12 amino acids. The CDR3 spells CASSATGEKLFF. CDR3 in DNA: TGTGCCAGCAGCGCGACGGGGGAAAAACTGTTTTTT.

This sequence joins TRBV19 and TRBJ2-3; D possibly corresponds to TRBD1 (6 bases). CDR3 length: 15 residues. The V end lost 3 bases, the J end lost 6 bases, and 16 bases lay between the germline ends. Germline-derived CDR1 and CDR2 are LNHDA and SQIVND (reference sequence). The CDR3 spells CASSIPPRGPDTQYF. DNA for the CDR3: TGTGCCAGTAGTATCCCGCCCAGGGGACCCGATACGCAGTATTTT.

This clone was detected only once. The chain recombines TRBV5-1 with TRBJ1-1; possibly TRBD1 for D (5 bases). Germline CDR1 and CDR2: SGHRS and YFSETQ. The CDR3 loop spans 16 amino acids. V gave up 3 bases and J gave up 0 bases, with 15 bases separating them. The CDR3 loop reads CASSSGDSPMNTEAFF. Here the CDR3 DNA reads TGCGCCAGCAGCTCCGGTGACAGTCCCATGAACACTGAAGCTTTCTTT. Full variable domain (outside the CDR3, taken from reference TRBV5-1 and TRBJ1-1): KAGVTQTPRYLIKTRGQQVTLSCSPISGHRSVSWYQQTPGQGLQFLFEYFSETQRNKGNFPGRFSGRQFSNSRSEMNVSTLELGDSALYLCASSSGDSPMNTEAFFGQGTRLTVV.